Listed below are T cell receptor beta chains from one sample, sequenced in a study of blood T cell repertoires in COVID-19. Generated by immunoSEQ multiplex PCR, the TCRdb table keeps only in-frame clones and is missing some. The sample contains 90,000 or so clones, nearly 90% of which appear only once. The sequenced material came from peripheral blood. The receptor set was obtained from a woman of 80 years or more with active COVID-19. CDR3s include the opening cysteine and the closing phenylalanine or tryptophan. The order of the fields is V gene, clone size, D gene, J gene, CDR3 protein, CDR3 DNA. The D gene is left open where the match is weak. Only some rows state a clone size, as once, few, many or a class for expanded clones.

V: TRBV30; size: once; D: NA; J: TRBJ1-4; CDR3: CAWSNHGQNNEKLFF; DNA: TGTGCCTGGAGTAACCATGGACAGAACAATGAAAAACTGTTTTTT
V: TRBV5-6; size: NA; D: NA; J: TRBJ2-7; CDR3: CASSLGRLEQYF; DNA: TGTGCCAGCAGCTTGGGTCGTCTCGAGCAGTACTTC
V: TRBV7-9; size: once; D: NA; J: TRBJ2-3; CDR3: CASSPADTQYF; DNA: TGTGCCAGCAGCCCTGCAGATACGCAGTATTTT
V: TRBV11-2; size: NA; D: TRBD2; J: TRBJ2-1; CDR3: CASSLSTGWGGSYNEQFF; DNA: TGTGCCAGCAGCTTAAGTACTGGGTGGGGGGGCTCCTACAATGAGCAGTTCTTC
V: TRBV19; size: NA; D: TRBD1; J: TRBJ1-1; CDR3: CASNSDRGPGGTEAFF; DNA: TGTGCCAGTAATTCGGACAGGGGCCCCGGGGGCACTGAAGCTTTCTTT
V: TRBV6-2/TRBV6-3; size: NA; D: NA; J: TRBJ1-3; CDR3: CASSFRTPGNTIYF; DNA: TGTGCCAGCAGTTTTCGGACACCTGGAAACACCATATATTTT
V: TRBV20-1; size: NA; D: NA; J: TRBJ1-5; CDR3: CSAFLNSQHF; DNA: TGCAGTGCCTTTCTAAATTCCCAGCATTTT
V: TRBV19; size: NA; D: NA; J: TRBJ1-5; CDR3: CASSQGAKDQPQHF; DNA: TGTGCCAGTAGCCAAGGAGCCAAAGATCAGCCCCAGCATTTT
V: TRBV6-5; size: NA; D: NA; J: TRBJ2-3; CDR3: CASLMARDTDTQYF; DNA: TGTGCCAGCTTAATGGCGAGGGATACAGATACGCAGTATTTT
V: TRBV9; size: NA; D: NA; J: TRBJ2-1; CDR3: CASSLRGTYNEQFF; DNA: TGTGCCAGCAGCCTCCGGGGGACCTACAATGAGCAGTTCTTC
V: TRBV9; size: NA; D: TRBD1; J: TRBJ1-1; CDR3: CASSLRGDRGNTEAFF; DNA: TGTGCCAGCAGCCTTCGGGGGGACAGGGGGAACACTGAAGCTTTCTTT
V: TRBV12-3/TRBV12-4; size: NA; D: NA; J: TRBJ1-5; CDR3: CASMTAGQQPQHF; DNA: TGTGCCAGCATGACGGCTGGACAACAGCCCCAGCATTTT
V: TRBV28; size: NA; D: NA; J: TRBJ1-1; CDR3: CASIEGALGTEAFF; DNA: TGTGCCAGCATTGAAGGGGCCCTCGGCACTGAAGCTTTCTTT
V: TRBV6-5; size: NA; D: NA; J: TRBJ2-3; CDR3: CASRDFTSTDTQYF; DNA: TGTGCCAGCCGGGACTTCACTAGCACAGATACGCAGTATTTT
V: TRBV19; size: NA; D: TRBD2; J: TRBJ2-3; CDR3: CASSMSLSGMTDTQYF; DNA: TGTGCCAGTAGTATGAGTCTTAGCGGGATGACAGATACGCAGTATTTT
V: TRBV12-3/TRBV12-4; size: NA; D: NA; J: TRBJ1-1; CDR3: CASHSVGQEAFF; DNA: TGTGCCAGCCATTCCGTTGGACAGGAAGCTTTCTTT
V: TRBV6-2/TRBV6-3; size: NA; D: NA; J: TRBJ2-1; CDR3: CASSKTSSYNEQFF; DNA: TGTGCCAGCAGCAAAACGAGCTCCTACAATGAGCAGTTCTTC
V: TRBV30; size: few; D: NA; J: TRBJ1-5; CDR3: CAWSVSIGFGQPQHF; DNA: TGTGCCTGGAGTGTGTCAATCGGGTTTGGGCAGCCCCAGCATTTT
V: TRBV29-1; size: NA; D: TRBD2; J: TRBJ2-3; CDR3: CSLSLASTDTQYF; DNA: TGCAGCCTCTCACTAGCGAGCACAGATACGCAGTATTTT
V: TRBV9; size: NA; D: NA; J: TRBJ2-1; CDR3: CASSVGGRVVNEQFF; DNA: TGTGCCAGCAGCGTAGGTGGCAGGGTGGTCAATGAGCAGTTCTTC
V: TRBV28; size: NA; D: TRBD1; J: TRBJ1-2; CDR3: CASSLTGGSWGYTF; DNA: TGTGCCAGCAGTTTAACAGGGGGATCCTGGGGCTACACCTTC
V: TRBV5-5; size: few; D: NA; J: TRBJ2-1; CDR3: CASSPGQSTSYNEQFF; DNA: TGTGCCAGCAGCCCGGGACAATCGACCTCCTACAATGAGCAGTTCTTC
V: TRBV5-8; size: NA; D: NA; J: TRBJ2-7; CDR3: CASSSDRTSYEQYF; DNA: TGTGCCAGCAGCTCAGACAGGACTTCCTACGAGCAGTACTTC
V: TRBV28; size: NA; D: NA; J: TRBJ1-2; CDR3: CASSSNHDGGGYTF; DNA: TGTGCCAGCAGTTCCAACCACGACGGAGGCGGCTACACCTTC
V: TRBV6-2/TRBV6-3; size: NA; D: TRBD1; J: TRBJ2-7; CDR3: CASSAGQGIYPTYEQYF; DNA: TGTGCCAGCAGTGCCGGACAGGGGATTTACCCAACCTACGAGCAGTACTTC
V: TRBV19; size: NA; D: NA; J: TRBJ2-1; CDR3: CASSATQDNNEQFF; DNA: TGTGCCAGTAGTGCCACACAGGACAACAATGAGCAGTTCTTC
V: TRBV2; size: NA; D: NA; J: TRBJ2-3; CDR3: CASSEVSKADTQYF; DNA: TGTGCCAGCAGTGAAGTTAGCAAGGCAGATACGCAGTATTTT
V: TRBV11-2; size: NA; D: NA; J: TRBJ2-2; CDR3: CASSLDYFGGTGELFF; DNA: TGTGCCAGCAGCTTAGATTACTTTGGCGGTACCGGGGAGCTGTTTTTT
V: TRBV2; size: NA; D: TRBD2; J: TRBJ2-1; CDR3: CASRPVAGGYNEQFF; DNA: TGTGCCAGCAGACCCGTAGCGGGAGGGTACAATGAGCAGTTCTTC
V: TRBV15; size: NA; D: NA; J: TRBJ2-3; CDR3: CATSRDWGLNTDTQYF; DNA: TGTGCCACCAGCAGAGATTGGGGACTCAACACAGATACGCAGTATTTT
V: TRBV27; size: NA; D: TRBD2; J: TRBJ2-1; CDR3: CASSSLAGGPASNEQFF; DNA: TGTGCCAGCAGTTCCCTAGCGGGAGGCCCAGCTTCCAATGAGCAGTTCTTC
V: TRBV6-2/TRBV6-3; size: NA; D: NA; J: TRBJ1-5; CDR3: CASSYPRGGRAGNQPQHF; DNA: TGTGCCAGCAGTTACCCTCGGGGTGGGAGGGCCGGCAATCAGCCCCAGCATTTT
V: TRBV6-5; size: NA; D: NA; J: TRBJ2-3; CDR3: CASGGTDTQYF; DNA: TGTGCCAGCGGAGGGACAGATACGCAGTATTTT
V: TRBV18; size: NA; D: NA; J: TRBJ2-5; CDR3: CASSPRGETQYF; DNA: TGTGCCAGCTCACCACGGGGCGAGACCCAGTACTTC
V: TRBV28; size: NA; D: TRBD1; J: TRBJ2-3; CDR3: CASTTDRITDTQYF; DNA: TGTGCCAGCACCACGGACAGGATTACAGATACGCAGTATTTT
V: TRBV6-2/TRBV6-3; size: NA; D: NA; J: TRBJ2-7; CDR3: CASSYPPGQYF; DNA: TGTGCCAGCAGTTACCCACCGGGGCAGTACTTC
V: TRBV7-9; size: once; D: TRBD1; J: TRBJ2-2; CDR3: CASSPRTGQGNTGELFF; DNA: TGTGCCAGCAGCCCCAGGACGGGACAGGGGAACACCGGGGAGCTGTTTTTT
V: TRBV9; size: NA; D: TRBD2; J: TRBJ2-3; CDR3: CASSVGRTSGSTDTQYF; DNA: TGTGCCAGCAGCGTAGGGCGAACTAGCGGGAGCACAGATACGCAGTATTTT
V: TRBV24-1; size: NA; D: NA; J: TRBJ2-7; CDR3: CATSDVRITREVYEQYF; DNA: TGTGCCACCAGTGACGTCCGAATTACTAGAGAAGTCTACGAGCAGTACTTC
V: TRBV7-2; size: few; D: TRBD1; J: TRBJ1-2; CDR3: CASRQGTVPYGYTF; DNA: TGTGCCAGCCGACAGGGTACTGTCCCCTATGGCTACACCTTC
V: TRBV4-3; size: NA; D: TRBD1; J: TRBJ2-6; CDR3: CASSQGTGGALAGANVLTF; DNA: TGCGCCAGCAGCCAGGGGACAGGGGGCGCCTTGGCTGGGGCCAACGTCCTGACTTTC
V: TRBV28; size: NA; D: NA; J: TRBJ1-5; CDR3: CASSQIVRQGSQPQHF; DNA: TGTGCCAGCAGCCAAATTGTTCGCCAAGGGAGTCAGCCCCAGCATTTT